These 17 T cell receptor beta chains originate from one sample sequenced in a study of T cell responses to AZD1222 COVID-19 vaccine. Clones were sequenced by immunoSEQ multiplex PCR, and TCRdb holds only the in-frame ones, with some missing. Of 110,000 to 150,000 clones in the sample, 90% to 95% were seen once. The sample here was peripheral blood, taken on day 0 of MenACWY control vaccination. The receptors here all came from an adult in good health.

This chain joins TRBV5-6 and TRBJ1-1, with D perhaps TRBD1 (5 bases). The CDR3 has 15 residues. The germline V and J ends were trimmed by 0 bases and 4 bases, with 13 bases remaining between them. CDR1 is SGHDT, CDR2 YYEEEE, per germline. CDR3 nucleotides: TGTGCCAGCAGCTTGGAGGGGACCCTCAGCACTGAAGCTTTCTTT. Its protein is CASSLEGTLSTEAFF.

Details on this clone: Other nucleotide sequences from this sample produce the same CDR3. V gene TRBV4-2 combines with J gene TRBJ1-1; D call uncertain. Germline CDR1 is LGHNA and CDR2 is YNFKEQ. V dropped 0 bases and J dropped 7 bases, with 6 bases sitting between them. The CDR3 is 12 amino acids. CDR3 residues: CASSQDGREAFF. The CDR3 DNA follows: TGTGCCAGCAGCCAAGACGGTCGTGAAGCTTTCTTT.

The table lists this clone with a count of one. The gene calls are TRBV7-8 and TRBJ2-7; no reliable D call. The CDR3 is 16 residues long. CDR1 is SGHVS, CDR2 FQNEAQ, per germline. V gave up 3 bases and J gave up 6 bases, with 21 bases separating them. The CDR3 DNA reads as TGTGCCAGCAGCTTGGTTTCACGGGTCCCCCTCCGCGAGCAGTACTTC. It is translated as CASSLVSRVPLREQYF.

The CDR3 nucleotides read TGTGCCAGCTCACCGATGAACGGGGCTGGAGATACGCAGTATTTT. Translated, it gives CASSPMNGAGDTQYF. The chain recombines TRBV18 with TRBJ2-3, with D perhaps assigned TRBD1 or TRBD2 (5 bases each). V was clipped by 3 bases and J by 5 bases, with 15 bases between them. The CDR3 extends over 15 amino acids. Per germline, CDR1 KGHSH and CDR2 LQKENI.

The rearrangement uses TRBV19 and TRBJ2-2; D might be TRBD1 (5 bases). V lost 3 bases, J lost 2 bases, and 13 bases lay in between. CDR1 is LNHDA and CDR2 is SQIVND in the germline V gene (reference sequence). The CDR3 extends over 16 amino acids. CDR3 sequence: CASSILFQGNTGELFF. In DNA, the CDR3 is TGTGCCAGTAGTATTTTATTCCAGGGAAACACCGGGGAGCTGTTTTTT.

The J gene is TRBJ2-7, the V gene TRBV11-1; either TRBD1 or TRBD2 may fit D (5 bases each). CDR3 length equals 15 residues. Trimming shortened V by 3 bases and J by 0 bases, and 12 bases separated the two germline ends. Germline CDR1 SGHAT, CDR2 FQDESV (reference sequence). CDR3 region: CASSFFPGTSYEQYF. CDR3 nucleotide sequence: TGTGCCAGCAGCTTTTTTCCGGGGACCTCCTACGAGCAGTACTTC.

The chain is built from TRBV2 and TRBJ1-2; D not resolved. This CDR3 contains 14 residues. V shed 2 bases and J shed 3 bases, with 10 bases lying between them. Germline CDR1 is SNHLY and CDR2 is FYNNEI. CDR3 residues: CASSETGWDYGYTF. For the CDR3, the DNA is TGTGCCAGCAGTGAAACGGGGTGGGACTATGGCTACACCTTC. Full variable domain (rest looked up from reference TRBV2 and TRBJ1-2): EPEVTQTPSHQVTQMGQEVILRCVPISNHLYFYWYRQILGQKVEFLVSFYNNEISEKSEIFDDQFSVERPDGSNFTLKIRSTKLEDSAMYFCASSETGWDYGYTFGSGTRLTVV.

The chain uses TRBV5-1 and TRBJ1-3, with unresolved D. The V gene lost 0 bases and the J gene lost 8 bases, with 15 bases spanning the gap. This CDR3 is built from 15 residues. The germline V gene encodes CDR1 SGHRS and CDR2 YFSETQ. The CDR3 bases are TGCGCCAGCAGCTTGGAAGGCAGGAGGGAGGACACCATATATTTT. The encoded protein is CASSLEGRREDTIYF.

The chain combines TRBV5-1 with TRBJ2-3; possibly TRBD2 for D (7 bases). Germline lookup yields CDR1 SGHRS and CDR2 YFSETQ. The CDR3 has 15 residues. V lost 1 base and J 4 bases, leaving 13 bases between the germline ends. The CDR3, as DNA: TGCGCCAGCAGCTTGTTCCCGGGGGGCCCAGATACGCAGTATTTT. It encodes CASSLFPGGPDTQYF.

The J gene is TRBJ2-1, the V gene TRBV24-1, with unresolved D. Looked up from germline, CDR1 is KGHDR and CDR2 is SFDVKD. Trimming removed 12 bases at V and 2 bases at J, with 16 bases between. The CDR3 has 14 amino acids. The DNA of the CDR3 is TGTGCCGCATGGCTACTGCGACCCTACAATGAGCAGTTCTTC. Translation: CAAWLLRPYNEQFF.

The rearrangement links TRBV6-5 to TRBJ2-7; D unresolved. Germline V gene data show CDR1 as MNHEY and CDR2 as SVGAGI. Trimming removed 5 bases from V and 4 bases from J, with 6 bases in between. The CDR3 loop spans 11 amino acids. CDR3 in amino acids: CASSNIYEQYF. The CDR3 DNA follows: TGTGCCAGCAGTAATATTTACGAGCAGTACTTC.

This clone has just one count. The chain combines TRBV9 with TRBJ1-2, with D possibly TRBD1 on 5 matching bases. The V end lost 3 bases, the J end lost 2 bases, and 11 bases lay between the germline ends. The CDR3 totals 14 residues. Looked up from germline, CDR1 is SGDLS and CDR2 is YYNGEE. This CDR3 is CASSAGRLNYGYTF. CDR3 DNA: TGTGCCAGCAGCGCGGGACGGCTCAACTATGGCTACACCTTC. The whole variable domain, filled in from reference TRBV9 and TRBJ1-2, reads DSGVTQTPKHLITATGQRVTLRCSPRSGDLSVYWYQQSLDQGLQFLIQYYNGEERAKGNILERFSAQQFPDLHSELNLSSLELGDSALYFCASSAGRLNYGYTFGSGTRLTVV.

V usage is TRBV2 and J usage is TRBJ1-2; 10 positions agree with TRBD1. The CDR3 extends over 14 amino acids. In germline, CDR1 is SNHLY, CDR2 FYNNEI. With V trimmed by 4 bases and J by 5 bases, 4 bases remained unmatched. In nucleotides, the CDR3 is TGTGCCAGCAGTGCCCGGACAGGGGGATATGGCTACACCTTC. This codes for CASSARTGGYGYTF.

The chain carries TRBV12-3 or TRBV12-4 and TRBJ1-4, with a weak D call TRBD1 (6 bases). This CDR3 has 13 residues. Trimming pared 3 bases from V and 7 bases from J, leaving 9 bases between. CDR3 coding DNA: TGTGCCAGCAGTTTTACCAGGGGTGAAAAACTGTTTTTT. Amino acid sequence: CASSFTRGEKLFF.

This clone was seen only once. This chain links TRBV7-2 with TRBJ1-2, with D possibly TRBD1 on 5 matching bases. The CDR3 has 14 residues. Trimming removed 0 bases from V and 5 bases from J, with 10 bases in between. Germline V CDR1 and CDR2: SGHTA, FQGNSA. The CDR3 DNA reads TGTGCCAGCAGCTTAGCGATGCAGGGATATGGCTACACCTTC. Encoded protein: CASSLAMQGYGYTF.

The chain joins TRBV11-1 to TRBJ2-7, with unresolved D. V lost 5 bases to trimming and J lost 1 base, with 9 bases between them. Per the germline V gene, CDR1 is SGHAT and CDR2 is FQDESV (reference sequence). There are 13 residues in the CDR3. CDR3 residues: CASSPRESYEQYF. The CDR3 DNA sequence: TGTGCCAGCAGCCCAAGAGAGTCCTACGAGCAGTACTTC.

The J gene is TRBJ2-1, the V gene TRBV7-8, with 9 bases matching TRBD1. Losses at the gene ends were 2 bases for V and 1 base for J; bases not matched to a gene: 9. This CDR3 spans 18 amino acids. Germline-derived CDR1 and CDR2 are SGHVS and FQNEAQ. The CDR3 loop reads CASSLSFTGQGSYNEQFF. The CDR3 DNA sequence: TGTGCCAGCAGCTTATCGTTTACGGGACAGGGTTCCTACAATGAGCAGTTCTTC.